This TCR beta chain was recorded in a study of cytomegalovirus exposure and HLA in healthy donors. Trimming pared 0 bases from V and 4 bases from J, leaving 13 bases between. The CDR3 contains 15 residues. Germline V lookup: CDR1 SGDLS, CDR2 YYNGEE. With 60 Vbeta and 13 Jbeta primers, the PCR was carried out. Profiling relied on immunoSEQ multiplex PCR, and the TCRdb table lists in-frame clones only, not all of them. The sample records 90,000 to 100,000 clones, nearly 80% being singletons. Specimen: PBMCs. The chain joins TRBV9 to TRBJ1-2; perhaps TRBD1 as D (6 bases). This TCR came from a woman between 35 and 50 years old in good health and CMV-seronegative. In DNA, the CDR3 is TGTGCCAGCAGCGTAGGGCAGGGGATGGGCTATGGCTACACCTTC. It specifies CASSVGQGMGYGYTF.